The T cell receptor (beta chain) under discussion was sequenced for a study of blood T cell repertoires in COVID-19. Across the whole study: In each case, the material was cDNA or gDNA derived from T cells, B-cell-depleted T cells, or PBMCs.

Some clones are missing from TCRdb's copy, which holds only in-frame ones; the method was immunoSEQ multiplex PCR. The profile shows under 200,000 clones, about 83% of them singletons. V dropped 2 bases and J dropped 2; count of bases not matched to a gene: 3. From germline, CDR1 is SGHTA and CDR2 FQGNSA. The CDR3 consists of 14 residues. Seattle's enrolled individuals joined amid active infection and were then monitored longitudinally. The chain has TRBV7-2 and TRBJ2-7; the match to TRBD1 covers 7 bases. The receptor's source is a woman at least 80 years old with COVID-19, enrolled during active disease. The specimen was peripheral blood. CDR3 protein: CASSLSGTAYEQYF. The DNA of the CDR3 is TGTGCCAGCAGCTTATCTGGGACAGCCTACGAGCAGTACTTC.